These T cell receptor beta chains were read from a single sample in a study of control samples from healthy donors and cancer patients. The protocol was immunoSEQ multiplex PCR, while the TCRdb copy is restricted to in-frame clones and leaves out a portion. The data contain roughly 43,000 clones, approximately 89% of them seen just once; the ten biggest clones take up around 9.6%. Sequenced: PBMCs. Every receptor here comes from a woman in her sixties or seventies with lung cancer. CDR3s include the opening cysteine and the closing phenylalanine or tryptophan. D genes are given only for firm matches. The size field is filled for only some rows; it gives once, few, many or a size class.

V,size,D,J,length,DNA,CDR3
TRBV7-9,few,NA,TRBJ1-1,14,TGTGCCAGCAGCTTAAGGGGAGCGGACACTGAAGCTTTCTTT,CASSLRGADTEAFF
TRBV28,NA,NA,TRBJ1-1,15,TGTGCCAGCAGTTTATGGTCCACAGCGGGGACTGAAGCTTTCTTT,CASSLWSTAGTEAFF
TRBV7-3,NA,NA,TRBJ2-1,12,TGTGCCAGCAGCTCATACAACAATGAGCAGTTCTTC,CASSSYNNEQFF
TRBV29-1,NA,NA,TRBJ2-1,10,TGCAGCGCCGGGGGTAATGAGCAGTTCTTC,CSAGGNEQFF
TRBV28,NA,NA,TRBJ2-7,14,TGTGCCAGCAATAAAGCGGGACATTCCCACGAGCAGTACTTC,CASNKAGHSHEQYF
TRBV6-5,NA,TRBD2,TRBJ2-2,15,TGTGCCAGCAGTAGAAGCGGGAGGTTCAAGGGGGAGCTGTTTTTT,CASSRSGRFKGELFF
TRBV24-1,NA,TRBD2,TRBJ2-2,19,TGTGCCACCAGTGACCCCGTCTTGACTAGCGGGGTGAACACCGGGGAGCTGTTTTTT,CATSDPVLTSGVNTGELFF
TRBV12-5,NA,NA,TRBJ2-5,14,TGTGCTAGTGCCCGCGGTGGGGAGTGGGAGACCCAGTACTTC,CASARGGEWETQYF
TRBV2,NA,NA,TRBJ1-2,12,TGTGCCAGCAGGGGGGACACCTATGGCTACACCTTC,CASRGDTYGYTF
TRBV2,NA,NA,TRBJ2-1,15,TGTGCCAGCAGGTCCGGGGGCAGCTCCTACAATGAGCAGTTCTTC,CASRSGGSSYNEQFF
TRBV7-9,NA,NA,TRBJ1-6,17,TGTGCCAGCAGCTTAGGAAAACCACTGATTCGGAATTCACCCCTCCACTTT,CASSLGKPLIRNSPLHF
TRBV2,NA,NA,TRBJ2-2,15,TGTGCCAGCACCCTTACACGTTCGAACACCGGGGAGCTGTTTTTT,CASTLTRSNTGELFF
TRBV10-3,NA,NA,TRBJ2-7,12,TGTGCCATCAGAATCGGGTCCTACGAGCAGTACTTC,CAIRIGSYEQYF
TRBV30,NA,NA,TRBJ2-7,10,TGTGCCTGGAGGCCCTACGAGCAGTACTTC,CAWRPYEQYF
TRBV3-1/TRBV3-2,NA,NA,TRBJ2-7,11,TGTGCCAGCAGAAGCGCGGGAGAGCAGTACTTC,CASRSAGEQYF
TRBV6-2/TRBV6-3,once,NA,TRBJ1-5,15,TGTGCCAGCAGATACACAGGGATGGACAATCAGCCCCAGCATTTT,CASRYTGMDNQPQHF
TRBV5-6,NA,NA,TRBJ2-7,13,TGTGCCAGCAGCCTTCAGGCCTCCTACGAGCAGTACTTC,CASSLQASYEQYF